This T cell receptor (beta chain) comes out of a study of control samples from healthy donors and cancer patients. Profiled with immunoSEQ multiplex PCR; TCRdb holds only in-frame clones, not every one. Among approximately 82,000 clones listed, around 87% were seen once. The trim removed 2 bases at V and 10 bases at J, leaving 2 bases unmatched. The CDR3 spans 13 residues. Per germline, CDR1 SGHDN and CDR2 FVKESK. This chain joins TRBV14 and TRBJ1-6, with 7 bases that match TRBD1. The source of this sequence is a man in his forties or fifties in good health. Material: blood. This chain's CDR3 is CASSQLDRSPLHF. The CDR3 DNA sequence: TGTGCCAGCAGCCAACTGGACAGGTCACCCCTCCACTTT.